These 18 T cell receptor beta chains originate from one sample sequenced in a study of response to subunit inactivated influenza vaccine. TCRdb called the RT-PCR reads again in MiXCR, with one record for every CDR3 protein. The data contain roughly 500,000 distinct CDR3 sequences, approximately 15% of them singletons. The sample consisted of CD4+ T cells sorted from PBMCs, taken roughly 24 months after vaccination. The receptor set was obtained from a man aged 50 to 69 who received an inactivated influenza vaccine.

This clonotype was detected only a few times. The chain uses TRBV2 and TRBJ2-3; D is unresolved. The V and J ends lost 8 bases and 3 bases respectively, with 6 bases between them. CDR3 length: 11 amino acids. The V gene's germline CDR1 is SNHLY and CDR2 FYNNEI. CDR3 region: CASAATDTQYF. In DNA, the CDR3 is TGTGCCAGCGCAGCTACAGATACGCAGTATTTT.

The chain links TRBV6-1 to TRBJ2-5; 7 positions match TRBD1. Germline loops: CDR1 MNHNS, CDR2 SASEGT. CDR3 length equals 15 residues. Trimming removed 8 bases from V and 2 bases from J; junction bases left unmatched: 11. For the CDR3, the DNA is TGTGCCAGCGAACAGGGGACAATTCATCAAGAGACCCAGTACTTC. Translation gives CASEQGTIHQETQYF.

This clonotype came up a few times. This rearrangement joins TRBV30 to TRBJ1-3; 8 nucleotides align to TRBD1. With V trimmed by 3 bases and J by 0 bases, 4 bases remained unmatched. Looked up from germline, CDR1 is GTSNPN and CDR2 is SVGIG (reference sequence). This CDR3 is 15 amino acids long. CDR3 protein: CAWRGQDLSGNTIYF. The CDR3 DNA is TGTGCCTGGAGGGGACAGGACCTCTCTGGAAACACCATATATTTT.

This clonotype has a count of ten or more. The chain uses TRBV20-1 and TRBJ2-1, with unresolved D. V lost 1 base and J 0 bases, leaving 13 bases between the germline ends. The CDR3 is made up of 16 amino acids. Germline V gene lookup returns CDR1 DFQATT and CDR2 SNEGSKA (reference sequence). The CDR3 bases are TGCAGTGCTAGAGGCCTATCGGCGGTCTCCTACAATGAGCAGTTCTTC. This codes for CSARGLSAVSYNEQFF.

There are a few counts of this clonotype. The rearrangement joins TRBV12-3 or TRBV12-4 to TRBJ2-7; unclear D gene. V lost 6 bases and J lost 2, with 8 bases in between. The CDR3 totals 12 residues. CDR3 coding DNA: TGTGCCAGCAGCGAAGTTCCCTACGAGCAGTACTTC. This sequence encodes CASSEVPYEQYF.

This clonotype was detected only a few times. This chain links TRBV5-1 with TRBJ2-3; D unresolved. V lost 4 bases and J 4 bases, leaving 13 bases between the germline ends. The CDR3 contains 14 residues. CDR1 and CDR2 from the germline V gene are SGHRS and YFSETQ. The CDR3 sequence is CASSPISGADTQYF. The CDR3 nucleotides read TGCGCCAGCAGCCCCATCAGTGGTGCAGATACGCAGTATTTT.

The chain has TRBV5-1 and TRBJ2-3; D is unclear. The V end was cut by 2 bases, the J end by 5 bases, with 15 bases between. The CDR3 spans 15 residues. CDR1 and CDR2 from the germline V gene are SGHRS and YFSETQ. As DNA, the CDR3 is TGCGCCAGCAGCTTAAATCTCGGAAGTCTAGATACGCAGTATTTT. Translating gives CASSLNLGSLDTQYF.

This clonotype came up a few times. The chain carries TRBV4-2 and TRBJ2-1; 10 nucleotides line up with TRBD2. The CDR3 has 15 residues. With 4 bases clipped from V and 5 bases from J, the junction kept 5 bases outside the gene matches. Looked up from germline, CDR1 is LGHNA and CDR2 is YNFKEQ. The CDR3 DNA reads as TGTGCCAGCAGCCGAAGCGGGAGGGTCGACAATGAGCAGTTCTTC. It encodes CASSRSGRVDNEQFF.

This clonotype was counted only a few times. V gene TRBV7-8 combines with J gene TRBJ2-2; D perhaps matches TRBD2 (6 bases). V was pared by 10 bases and J by 8 bases, with 14 bases between. The CDR3 runs 12 residues. CDR1 and CDR2 from the germline V gene are SGHVS and FQNEAQ. CDR3 coding DNA: TGTGCCACGGGGGAGGTATCAGGGGAGCTGTTTTTT. It yields the protein CATGEVSGELFF.

This clonotype was seen a few times. The chain is built from TRBV20-1 and TRBJ2-1; a weak D match, TRBD1 (6 bases). Trimming removed 1 base from V and 5 bases from J, with 12 bases in between. This CDR3 has 14 amino acids. Germline assignment: CDR1 DFQATT and CDR2 SNEGSKA (reference sequence). In DNA, the CDR3 is TGCAGTGCTAGAGGGGGGCGCTTCAACAATGAGCAGTTCTTC. Translation gives CSARGGRFNNEQFF.

Remarks on this clonotype: One end of the junction does not line up with germline, which may come from a read error. The chain is built from TRBV18 and TRBJ2-7; no firm D call. The germline gives CDR1 KGHSH, CDR2 LQKENI. This CDR3 contains 12 residues. The CDR3 DNA sequence: TGTGCCAGCTCACCACGCTCCCACGAGCAGTACTTC. This gives the protein CASSPRSHEQYF.

The rearrangement links TRBV20-1 to TRBJ2-7; D is perhaps TRBD1 or TRBD2 (5 bases each). V shed 5 bases and J shed 0 bases, with 14 bases lying between them. The V gene's germline CDR1 is DFQATT and CDR2 SNEGSKA (reference sequence). CDR3 length equals 14 residues. The CDR3 DNA sequence: TGCAGTGCTGGGGCGGAGGAGACCTCCTACGAGCAGTACTTC. Residues: CSAGAEETSYEQYF.

This clonotype turned up a few times. V and J are TRBV7-2 and TRBJ2-5; TRBD1 aligns across 7 bases. V was pared by 4 bases and J by 1 base, with 9 bases of the junction left unmatched. This CDR3 spans 16 amino acids. CDR1 and CDR2 (germline): SGHTA, FQGNSA. The CDR3 here is CASSSRSRGSQETQYF. Written as DNA, the CDR3 is TGTGCCAGCAGCTCCCGGTCCAGGGGGTCCCAAGAGACCCAGTACTTC. Full variable domain (missing parts from reference TRBV7-2 and TRBJ2-5): GAGVSQSPSNKVTEKGKDVELRCDPISGHTALYWYRQSLGQGLEFLIYFQGNSAPDKSGLPSDRFSAERTGGSVSTLTIQRTQQEDSAVYLCASSSRSRGSQETQYFGPGTRLLVL.

This clonotype was observed at least ten times. V is TRBV20-1 and J is TRBJ2-1, with D unresolved. Germline lookup yields CDR1 DFQATT and CDR2 SNEGSKA (reference sequence). The CDR3 runs 11 residues. Trimming removed 3 bases at V and 5 bases at J, with 5 bases between. The CDR3 is CSARIDNEQFF. The CDR3 coding sequence is TGCAGTGCTAGGATAGACAATGAGCAGTTCTTC.

This clonotype was counted only a few times. V usage is TRBV28 and J usage is TRBJ2-2; TRBD1 aligns across 8 bases. The CDR3 spans 16 residues. Germline CDR1 and CDR2: MDHEN and SYDVKM. After removal of 6 bases from V and 0 bases from J, the junction contained 6 bases not matched to a gene. The CDR3 nucleotides read TGTGCCAGCAGCCATCGACAGGGGCCGAACACCGGGGAGCTGTTTTTT. It is translated as CASSHRQGPNTGELFF.

The chain is built from TRBV15 and TRBJ2-5; no reliable D call. V lost 2 bases and J lost 0, with 1 base in between. The CDR3 runs 12 residues. Per germline, CDR1 LNHNV and CDR2 YYDKDF (reference sequence). CDR3 sequence: CATSRYQETQYF. CDR3 sequence (DNA): TGTGCCACCAGCAGATACCAAGAGACCCAGTACTTC.

J is TRBJ2-2 and V is TRBV10-3; D call uncertain. The CDR3 covers 11 residues. Deletions cut 4 bases from V and 4 bases from J, with 1 base between. The germline V gene has CDR1 ENHRY and CDR2 SYGVKD. This chain's CDR3 is CAISATGELFF. The CDR3 nucleotides read TGTGCCATCAGTGCCACCGGGGAGCTGTTTTTT.

Only a few counts were recorded for this clonotype. This sequence joins TRBV5-5 and TRBJ1-6; D is ambiguous. Trimming left V 1 base short and J 6 bases short, with 11 bases between. This CDR3 contains 15 residues. Germline V gene data show CDR1 as SGHKS and CDR2 as YYEKEE (reference sequence). The CDR3 DNA sequence: TGTGCCAGCAGCTTGACGGGGTATAGTAATTCACCCCTCCACTTT. Translating gives CASSLTGYSNSPLHF.